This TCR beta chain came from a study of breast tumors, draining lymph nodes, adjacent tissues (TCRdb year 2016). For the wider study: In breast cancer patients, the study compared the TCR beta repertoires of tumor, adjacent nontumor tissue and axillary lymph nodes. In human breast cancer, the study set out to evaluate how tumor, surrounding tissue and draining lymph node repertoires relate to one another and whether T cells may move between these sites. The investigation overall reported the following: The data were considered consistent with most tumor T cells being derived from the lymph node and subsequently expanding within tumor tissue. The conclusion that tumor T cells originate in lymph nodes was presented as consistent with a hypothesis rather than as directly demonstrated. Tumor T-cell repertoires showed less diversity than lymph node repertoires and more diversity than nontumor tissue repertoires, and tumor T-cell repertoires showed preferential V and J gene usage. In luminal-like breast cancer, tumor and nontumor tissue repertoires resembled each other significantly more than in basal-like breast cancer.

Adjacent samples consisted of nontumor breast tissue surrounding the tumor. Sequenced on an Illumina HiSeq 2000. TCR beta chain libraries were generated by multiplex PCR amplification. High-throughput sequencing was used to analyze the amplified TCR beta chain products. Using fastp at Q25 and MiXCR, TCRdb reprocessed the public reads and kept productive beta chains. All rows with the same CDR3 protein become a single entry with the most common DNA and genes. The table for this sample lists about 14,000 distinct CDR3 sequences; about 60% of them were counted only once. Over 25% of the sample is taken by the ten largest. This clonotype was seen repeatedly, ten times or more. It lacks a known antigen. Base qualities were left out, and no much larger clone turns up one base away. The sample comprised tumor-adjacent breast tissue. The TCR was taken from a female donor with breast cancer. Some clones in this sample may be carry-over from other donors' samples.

The CDR3 has the sequence CASSLEAARQETQYF. The DNA reads TGTGCCAGCAGCTTAGAGGCGGCGAGGCAAGAGACCCAGTACTTC. The rearranged chain carries TRBV5-4 and TRBJ2-5; no D gene is confidently identified. Taken from cysteine to phenylalanine, the CDR3 has 15 residues. The DNA shown is the 45-base CDR3, in frame from base 1. Between the V and J ends, shortened by 2 bases and 2 bases respectively, the junction contains 13 bases. The CDR1 and CDR2 encoded by the germline V gene (reference sequence) are SGHNT and YYREEE.